The 18 T cell receptor beta chains in this list originate from one sample, sequenced in a study of T cell repertoires in cytomegalovirus infection. TCRdb re-analysed the reads in MiXCR, keeping a single row per CDR3 protein. The sample yields more than 200,000 distinct CDR3 sequences, roughly 10% seen once. Material for sequencing was PBMCs. All receptors derive from a human donor in good health (CMV status not recorded). Some clones in this sample may be carry-over from other donors' samples.

This clonotype was recorded at least ten times. The chain employs TRBV6-1 and TRBJ2-1; weak D call: TRBD1 (6 bases). Germline CDR1 reads MNHNS; CDR2 reads SASEGT. The CDR3 is made up of 15 amino acids. V was clipped by 5 bases and J by 1 base, with 12 bases between them. The CDR3 spells CASSSNRVSYNEQFF. The DNA for the CDR3 is TGTGCCAGCAGTTCCAACAGGGTATCCTACAATGAGCAGTTCTTC.

The rearrangement joins TRBV14 to TRBJ1-6; D is uncertain. V lost 0 bases and J lost 7, with 10 bases in between. This CDR3 is 15 amino acids long. Germline values: CDR1 SGHDN, CDR2 FVKESK. The CDR3 bases are TGTGCCAGCAGCCAAGACGGAAGGGCGAATTCACCCCTCCACTTT. Translating it yields CASSQDGRANSPLHF.

There are a few counts of this clonotype. V usage is TRBV3-1 and J usage is TRBJ1-2; D gene ambiguous. The germline CDR1 and CDR2 sequences are LGHDT and YNNKEL (reference sequence). The CDR3 covers 15 residues. Trimming stripped 4 bases from V and 8 bases from J, with 20 bases between. DNA for the CDR3: TGTGCCAGCAGCCCCAACCCCCTTCGTGTTGGCGGCTACACCTTC. It codes for CASSPNPLRVGGYTF.

This clonotype occurred a few times. This rearrangement joins TRBV11-2 to TRBJ2-5, with 12 bases fitting TRBD2. Germline V gene sequence: CDR1 SGHAT, CDR2 FQNNGV. The ends lost 4 bases at V and 5 bases at J; junction bases unmatched: 20. This CDR3 region has 20 residues. CDR3 loop: CASSSYPGLAGRTAGETQYF. The CDR3 coding sequence is TGTGCCAGCAGCTCCTACCCCGGACTAGCGGGAAGGACAGCGGGGGAGACCCAGTACTTC. Supplemented by reference TRBV11-2 and TRBJ2-5, the full variable domain reads EAGVAQSPRYKIIEKRQSVAFWCNPISGHATLYWYQQILGQGPKLLIQFQNNGVVDDSQLPKDRFSAERLKGVDSTLKIQPAKLEDSAVYLCASSSYPGLAGRTAGETQYFGPGTRLLVL.

V usage is TRBV11-2 and J usage is TRBJ1-3; D perhaps matches TRBD1 (6 bases). The CDR3 totals 15 residues. Germline V gene lookup returns CDR1 SGHAT and CDR2 FQNNGV. Trimming pared 4 bases from V and 0 bases from J, leaving 10 bases between. DNA for the CDR3: TGTGCCAGCAGCTATACAGGGCTCTCTGGAAACACCATATATTTT. It yields the protein CASSYTGLSGNTIYF.

At least ten counts were recorded for this clonotype. The chain links TRBV7-9 to TRBJ2-1, with 16 bases identical to TRBD2. The germline CDR1 and CDR2 sequences are SEHNR and FQNEAQ (reference sequence). The CDR3 spans 22 residues. The V segment lost 7 bases and the J segment 3 bases; nucleotides outside the gene matches: 21. CDR3 sequence (DNA): TGTGCCAGCATCAGCGGGACTAGCGGGGGGGCAAAATATCCCCCCTTCTACAATGAGCAGTTCTTC. It yields the protein CASISGTSGGAKYPPFYNEQFF.

This clonotype turned up a few times. The genes are TRBV20-1 and TRBJ1-2; a possible D gene is TRBD1 (5 bases). V dropped 6 bases and J dropped 10 bases, with 18 bases sitting between them. Per the germline V gene, CDR1 is DFQATT and CDR2 is SNEGSKA (reference sequence). The CDR3 runs 12 residues. CDR3 protein: CSARRDGRPYTF. In DNA form, the CDR3 reads TGCAGTGCCCGACGGGACGGCCGGCCCTACACCTTC.

This clonotype has at least ten counts. The chain combines TRBV29-1 with TRBJ2-7; perhaps TRBD2 as D (6 bases). The CDR3 contains 14 residues. Germline assignment: CDR1 SQVTM and CDR2 ANQGSEA. The V end was cut by 6 bases, the J end by 0 bases, with 15 bases between. The DNA for the CDR3 is TGCAGCGTCCAGGACCCGGGAGTCTCCTACGAGCAGTACTTC. Its protein product is CSVQDPGVSYEQYF.

This clonotype was counted only a few times. This chain links TRBV6-2 or TRBV6-3 with TRBJ2-1; D not resolved. The CDR3 length is 13 residues. Trimming shortened V by 8 bases and J by 1 base, and 9 bases separated the two germline ends. Per germline, CDR1 MNHEY and CDR2 SVGEGT. CDR3 DNA sequence: TGTGCCAGCTCTGAAGTTTCCTACAATGAGCAGTTCTTC. This encodes CASSEVSYNEQFF.

This clonotype was recorded many times. The chain joins TRBV7-2 to TRBJ2-1, with 8 bases lining up with TRBD1. The trim removed 2 bases at V and 3 bases at J, leaving 15 bases unmatched. CDR1 SGHTA and CDR2 FQGNSA come from the germline V gene. The CDR3 contains 19 residues. In nucleotides, the CDR3 is TGTGCCAGCAGCTTACCACCTTCCGGACAGGGTGAGATCTACAATGAGCAGTTCTTC. It encodes CASSLPPSGQGEIYNEQFF.

V gene TRBV2 combines with J gene TRBJ1-1, with D possibly matching TRBD1 (6 bases). This CDR3 is 14 amino acids long. The V gene lost 9 bases and the J gene lost 7 bases, with 21 bases spanning the gap. Germline CDR1 SNHLY, CDR2 FYNNEI. The CDR3 loop is CARSPRYRVGEAFF. DNA for the CDR3: TGTGCCAGAAGCCCCCGGTACAGGGTCGGTGAAGCTTTCTTT. Drawing the rest from reference TRBV2 and TRBJ1-1, the complete variable domain is EPEVTQTPSHQVTQMGQEVILRCVPISNHLYFYWYRQILGQKVEFLVSFYNNEISEKSEIFDDQFSVERPDGSNFTLKIRSTKLEDSAMYFCARSPRYRVGEAFFGQGTRLTVV.

A few counts support this clonotype. The chain couples TRBV20-1 to TRBJ1-6; D not resolved. Germline loops: CDR1 DFQATT, CDR2 SNEGSKA (reference sequence). CDR3 length: 16 residues. Trimming took off 0 bases at V and 8 bases at J, with 17 bases between the two ends. Written as DNA, the CDR3 is TGCAGTGCTAGAGATCGTCCAACAGAGATGTATTCACCCCTCCACTTT. It yields the protein CSARDRPTEMYSPLHF.

The chain uses TRBV12-3 or TRBV12-4 and TRBJ1-2; D might be TRBD1 (5 bases). This CDR3 has 15 residues. V lost 3 bases, J lost 2 bases, and 13 bases lay in between. DNA of the CDR3: TGTGCCAGCAGTTTTAGGGACGGAAAGAACTATGGCTACACCTTC. Protein product: CASSFRDGKNYGYTF.

At least ten counts were recorded for this clonotype. The J gene is TRBJ2-3, the V gene TRBV6-2 or TRBV6-3; TRBD2 might be the D (5 bases). The CDR3 spans 16 residues. In germline, CDR1 is MNHEY, CDR2 SVGEGT. V was shortened by 10 bases and J by 0 bases, with 20 bases between the two germline ends. CDR3: CATLRPGLSSTDTQYF. As DNA, the CDR3 is TGTGCCACCCTCAGACCGGGATTATCTAGCACAGATACGCAGTATTTT.

This clonotype was observed at least ten times. This chain connects TRBV7-2 to TRBJ1-5, with D possibly TRBD1 on 6 matching bases. Germline V gives CDR1 SGHTA, CDR2 FQGNSA. V lost 1 base to trimming and J lost 4 bases, with 11 bases between them. The CDR3 runs 15 residues. As DNA, the CDR3 is TGTGCCAGCAGCTTAGTCCAGGGGAGTAATCAGCCCCAGCATTTT. Translation: CASSLVQGSNQPQHF.

This clonotype was observed at least ten times. This rearrangement joins TRBV11-2 to TRBJ2-7; D may match TRBD1 or TRBD2 (5 bases each). There are 15 residues in the CDR3. The germline V gene encodes CDR1 SGHAT and CDR2 FQNNGV. Trimming left V 0 bases short and J 1 base short, with 10 bases between. The CDR3 protein is CASSLDGDASYEQYF. In nucleotides, the CDR3 is TGTGCCAGCAGCTTAGATGGGGACGCTTCCTACGAGCAGTACTTC.

Comments on this clonotype: A much bigger clone sits one base away, suggesting this may be a read error. This chain joins TRBV4-3 and TRBJ2-3; 7 bases align to TRBD2. The CDR3 runs to 15 residues. Germline V CDR1 and CDR2: LGHNA, YSLEER. The CDR3 region is CTSSQLALDADTQYF. CDR3 DNA sequence: TGCACCAGCAGCCAACTAGCGTTGGACGCAGATACGCAGTATTTT.

This clonotype was observed at least ten times. This chain links TRBV7-2 with TRBJ2-3; 9 nucleotides line up with TRBD1. Germline CDR1 SGHTA, CDR2 FQGNSA. J lost 2 bases, V lost 4 bases, and 4 bases had no gene match. This CDR3 has 15 amino acids. The CDR3 sequence: CASSSQGAATDTQYF. CDR3 in DNA: TGTGCCAGCAGCTCACAGGGGGCCGCCACAGATACGCAGTATTTT.